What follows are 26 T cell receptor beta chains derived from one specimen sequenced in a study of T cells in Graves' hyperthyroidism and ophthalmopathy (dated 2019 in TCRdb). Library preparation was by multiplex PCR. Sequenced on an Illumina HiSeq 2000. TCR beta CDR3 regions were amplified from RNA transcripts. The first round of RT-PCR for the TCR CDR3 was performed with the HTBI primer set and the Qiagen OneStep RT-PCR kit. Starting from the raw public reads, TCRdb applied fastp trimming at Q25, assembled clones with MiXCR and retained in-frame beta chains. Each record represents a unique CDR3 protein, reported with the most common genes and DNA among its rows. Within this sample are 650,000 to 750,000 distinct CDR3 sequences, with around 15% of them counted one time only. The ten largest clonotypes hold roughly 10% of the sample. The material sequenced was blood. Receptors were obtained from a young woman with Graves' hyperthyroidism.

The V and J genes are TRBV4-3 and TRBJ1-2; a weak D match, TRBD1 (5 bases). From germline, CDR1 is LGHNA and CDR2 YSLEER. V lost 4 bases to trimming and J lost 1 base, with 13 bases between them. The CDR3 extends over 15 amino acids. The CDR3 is CASSPGRLINYGYTF. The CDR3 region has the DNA TGCGCCAGCAGCCCAGGGAGACTTATTAACTATGGCTACACCTTC.

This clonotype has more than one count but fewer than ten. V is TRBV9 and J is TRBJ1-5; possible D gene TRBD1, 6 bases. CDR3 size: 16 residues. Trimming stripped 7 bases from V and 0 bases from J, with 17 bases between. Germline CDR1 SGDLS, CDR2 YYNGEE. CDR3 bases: TGTGCCAGCTTTATCTGGGGGCTATATAGCAATCAGCCCCAGCATTTT. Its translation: CASFIWGLYSNQPQHF.

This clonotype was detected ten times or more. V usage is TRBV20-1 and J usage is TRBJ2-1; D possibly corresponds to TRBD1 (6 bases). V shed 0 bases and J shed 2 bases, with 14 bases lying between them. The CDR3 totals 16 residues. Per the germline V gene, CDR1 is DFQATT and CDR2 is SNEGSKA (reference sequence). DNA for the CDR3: TGCAGTGCTAGAGAAACAGGGAAGGGAGCCTACAATGAGCAGTTCTTC. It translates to CSARETGKGAYNEQFF.

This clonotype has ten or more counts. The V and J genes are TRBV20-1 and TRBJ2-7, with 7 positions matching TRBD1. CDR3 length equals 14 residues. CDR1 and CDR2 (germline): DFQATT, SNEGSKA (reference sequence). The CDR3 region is CSSSRGTVSYEQYF. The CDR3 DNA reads TGCAGCTCCAGCAGGGGGACAGTCTCCTACGAGCAGTACTTC.

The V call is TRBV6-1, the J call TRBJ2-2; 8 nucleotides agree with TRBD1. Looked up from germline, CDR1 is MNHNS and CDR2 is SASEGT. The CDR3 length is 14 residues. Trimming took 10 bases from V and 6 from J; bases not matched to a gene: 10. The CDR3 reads CATGGQVLAGELFF. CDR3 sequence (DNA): TGTGCCACAGGGGGACAGGTCTTGGCCGGGGAGCTGTTTTTT.

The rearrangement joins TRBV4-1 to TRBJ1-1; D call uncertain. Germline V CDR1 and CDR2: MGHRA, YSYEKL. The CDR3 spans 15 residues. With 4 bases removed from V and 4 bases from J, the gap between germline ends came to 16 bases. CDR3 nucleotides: TGCGCCAGCAGCCGTGATGTATCGGGATCCACTGAAGCTTTCTTT. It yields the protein CASSRDVSGSTEAFF.

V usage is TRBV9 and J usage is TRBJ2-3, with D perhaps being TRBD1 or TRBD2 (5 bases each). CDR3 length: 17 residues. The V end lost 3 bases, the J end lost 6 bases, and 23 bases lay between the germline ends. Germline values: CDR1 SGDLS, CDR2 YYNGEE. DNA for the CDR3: TGTGCCAGCAGCGCTAGACTCCGGGACCGCTCTTTGGATACGCAGTATTTT. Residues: CASSARLRDRSLDTQYF.

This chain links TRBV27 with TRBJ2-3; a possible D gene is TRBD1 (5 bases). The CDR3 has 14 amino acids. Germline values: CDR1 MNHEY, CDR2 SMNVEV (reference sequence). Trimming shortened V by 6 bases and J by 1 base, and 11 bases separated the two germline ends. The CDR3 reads CASRFTGGTDTQYF. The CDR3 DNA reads TGTGCCAGCAGATTCACAGGCGGCACAGATACGCAGTATTTT.

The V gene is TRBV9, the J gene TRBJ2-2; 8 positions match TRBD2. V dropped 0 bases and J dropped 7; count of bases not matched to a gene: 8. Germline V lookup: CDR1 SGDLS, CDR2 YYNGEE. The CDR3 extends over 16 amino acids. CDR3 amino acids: CASSVAGRAVGGELFF. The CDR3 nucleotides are TGTGCCAGCAGCGTAGCCGGGAGGGCCGTCGGCGGGGAGCTGTTTTTT.

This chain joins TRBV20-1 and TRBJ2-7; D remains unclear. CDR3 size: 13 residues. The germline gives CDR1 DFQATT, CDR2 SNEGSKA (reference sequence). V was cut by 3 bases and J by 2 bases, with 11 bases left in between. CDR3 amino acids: CSARGWGTYEQYF. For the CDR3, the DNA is TGCAGTGCTAGGGGCTGGGGAACCTACGAGCAGTACTTC.

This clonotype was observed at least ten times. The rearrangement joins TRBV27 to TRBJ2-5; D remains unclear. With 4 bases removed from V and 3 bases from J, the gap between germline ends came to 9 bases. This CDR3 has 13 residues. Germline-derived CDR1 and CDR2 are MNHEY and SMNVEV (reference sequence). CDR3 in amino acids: CASSSTRKETQYF. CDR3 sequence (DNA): TGTGCCAGCAGTTCCACAAGAAAAGAGACCCAGTACTTC.

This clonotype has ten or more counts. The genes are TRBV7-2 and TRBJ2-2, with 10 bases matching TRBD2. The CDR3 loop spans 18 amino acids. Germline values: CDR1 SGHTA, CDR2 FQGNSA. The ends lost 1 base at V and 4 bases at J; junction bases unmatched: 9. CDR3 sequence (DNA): TGTGCCAGCAGCTTAGAACTAGCGGGATCAGTGGGCACCGGGGAGCTGTTTTTT. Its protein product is CASSLELAGSVGTGELFF.

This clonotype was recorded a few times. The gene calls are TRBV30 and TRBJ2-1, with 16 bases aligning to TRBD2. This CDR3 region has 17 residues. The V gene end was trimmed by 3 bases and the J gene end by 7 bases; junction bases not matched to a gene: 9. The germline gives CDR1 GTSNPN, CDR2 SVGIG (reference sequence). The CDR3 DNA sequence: TGTGCCTGGAGGCCGGGACTAGCGGGAGGGTCGGGGAATGAGCAGTTCTTC. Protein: CAWRPGLAGGSGNEQFF. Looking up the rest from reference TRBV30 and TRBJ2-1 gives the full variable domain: SQTIHQWPATLVQPVGSPLSLECTVEGTSNPNLYWYRQAAGRGLQLLFYSVGIGQISSEVPQNLSASRPQDRQFILSSKKLLLSDSGFYLCAWRPGLAGGSGNEQFFGPGTRLTVL.

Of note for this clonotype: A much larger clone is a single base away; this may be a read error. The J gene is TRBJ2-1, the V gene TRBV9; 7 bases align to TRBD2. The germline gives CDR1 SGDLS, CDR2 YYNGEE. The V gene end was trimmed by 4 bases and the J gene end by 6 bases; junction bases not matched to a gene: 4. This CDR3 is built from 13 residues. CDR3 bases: TGTGCCAGCAGCTCGGGACTACCCAATGAGCAGTTCTTC. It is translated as CASSSGLPNEQFF.

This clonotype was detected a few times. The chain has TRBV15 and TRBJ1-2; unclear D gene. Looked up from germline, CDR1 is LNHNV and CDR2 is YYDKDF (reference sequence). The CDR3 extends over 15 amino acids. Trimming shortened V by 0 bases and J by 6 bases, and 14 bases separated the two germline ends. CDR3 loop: CATSRDLILRNGYTF. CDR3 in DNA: TGTGCCACCAGCAGAGATCTGATCCTAAGGAATGGCTACACCTTC.

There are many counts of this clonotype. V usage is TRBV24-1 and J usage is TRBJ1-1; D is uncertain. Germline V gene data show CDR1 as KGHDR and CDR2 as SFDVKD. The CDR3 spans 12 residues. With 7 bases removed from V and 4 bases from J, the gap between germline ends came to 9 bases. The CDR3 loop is CATRGSGTEAFF. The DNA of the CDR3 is TGTGCCACCAGGGGCTCAGGCACTGAAGCTTTCTTT.

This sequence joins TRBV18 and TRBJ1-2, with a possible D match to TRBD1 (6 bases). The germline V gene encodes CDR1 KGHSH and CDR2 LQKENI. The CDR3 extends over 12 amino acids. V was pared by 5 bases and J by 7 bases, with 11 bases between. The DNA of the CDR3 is TGTGCCAGCTCATCACAGGGTACTGGCTACACCTTC. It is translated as CASSSQGTGYTF.

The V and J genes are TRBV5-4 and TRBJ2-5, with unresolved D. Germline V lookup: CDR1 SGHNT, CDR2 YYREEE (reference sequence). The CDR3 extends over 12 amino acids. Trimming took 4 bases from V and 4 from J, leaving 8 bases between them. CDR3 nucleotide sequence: TGTGCCAGCAGCACCCGTCTAGAGACCCAGTACTTC. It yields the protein CASSTRLETQYF.

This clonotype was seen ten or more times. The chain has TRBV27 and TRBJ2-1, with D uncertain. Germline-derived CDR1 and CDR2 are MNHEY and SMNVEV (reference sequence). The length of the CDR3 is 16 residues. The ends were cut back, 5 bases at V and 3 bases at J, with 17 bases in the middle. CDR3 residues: CASSLEPGPRYNEQFF. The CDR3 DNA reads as TGTGCCAGCAGTCTAGAACCGGGCCCACGCTACAATGAGCAGTTCTTC.

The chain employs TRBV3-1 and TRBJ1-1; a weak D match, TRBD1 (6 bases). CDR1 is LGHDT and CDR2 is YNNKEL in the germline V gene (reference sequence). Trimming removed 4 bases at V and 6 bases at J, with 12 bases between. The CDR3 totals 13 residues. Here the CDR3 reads CASSRGGRPEAFF. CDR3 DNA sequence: TGTGCCAGCAGCCGAGGGGGGAGGCCTGAAGCTTTCTTT.

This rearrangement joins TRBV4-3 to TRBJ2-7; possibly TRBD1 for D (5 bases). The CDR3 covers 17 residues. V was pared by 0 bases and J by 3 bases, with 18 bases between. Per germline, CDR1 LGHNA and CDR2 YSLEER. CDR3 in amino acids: CASSQDFEETVDYEQYF. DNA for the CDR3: TGCGCCAGCAGCCAAGATTTCGAGGAGACAGTCGACTACGAGCAGTACTTC.

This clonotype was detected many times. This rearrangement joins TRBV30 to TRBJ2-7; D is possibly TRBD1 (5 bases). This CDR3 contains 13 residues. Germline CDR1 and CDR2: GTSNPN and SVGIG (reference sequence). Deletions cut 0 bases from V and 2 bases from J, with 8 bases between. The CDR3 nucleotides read TGTGCCTGGAGTGTCAGGGTTCCCTACGAGCAGTACTTC. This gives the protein CAWSVRVPYEQYF.

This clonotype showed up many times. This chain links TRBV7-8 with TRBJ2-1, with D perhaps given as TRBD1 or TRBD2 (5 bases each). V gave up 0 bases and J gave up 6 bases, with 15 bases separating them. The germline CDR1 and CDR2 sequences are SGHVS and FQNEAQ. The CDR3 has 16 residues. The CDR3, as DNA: TGTGCCAGCAGCTTAGCGGGTCAGGGAGAGGGCAATGAGCAGTTCTTC. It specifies CASSLAGQGEGNEQFF. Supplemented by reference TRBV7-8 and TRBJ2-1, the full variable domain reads GAGVSQSPRYKVAKRGQDVALRCDPISGHVSLFWYQQALGQGPEFLTYFQNEAQLDKSGLPSDRFFAERPEGSVSTLKIQRTQQEDSAVYLCASSLAGQGEGNEQFFGPGTRLTVL.

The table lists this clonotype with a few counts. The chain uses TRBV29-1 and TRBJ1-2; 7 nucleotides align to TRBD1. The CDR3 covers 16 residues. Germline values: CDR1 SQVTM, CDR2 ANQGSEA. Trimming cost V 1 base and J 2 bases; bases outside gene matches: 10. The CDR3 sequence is CSVEARSGGGNYGYTF. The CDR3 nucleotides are TGCAGCGTTGAAGCCCGGTCAGGGGGAGGCAACTATGGCTACACCTTC.

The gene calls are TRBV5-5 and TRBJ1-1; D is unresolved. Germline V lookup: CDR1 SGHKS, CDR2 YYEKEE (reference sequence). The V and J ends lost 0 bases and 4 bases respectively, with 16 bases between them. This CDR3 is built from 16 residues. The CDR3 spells CASSLASGRGSTEAFF. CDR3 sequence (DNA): TGTGCCAGCAGCTTGGCCTCGGGGAGAGGGAGCACTGAAGCTTTCTTT.

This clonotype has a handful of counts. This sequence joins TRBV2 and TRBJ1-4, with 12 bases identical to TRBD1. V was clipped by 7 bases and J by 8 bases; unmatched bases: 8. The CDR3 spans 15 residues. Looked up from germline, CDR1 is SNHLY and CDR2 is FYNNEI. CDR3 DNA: TGTGCCAGCAACGGGGCCGGGACAGGGGGCGAAAAACTGTTTTTT. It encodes CASNGAGTGGEKLFF.